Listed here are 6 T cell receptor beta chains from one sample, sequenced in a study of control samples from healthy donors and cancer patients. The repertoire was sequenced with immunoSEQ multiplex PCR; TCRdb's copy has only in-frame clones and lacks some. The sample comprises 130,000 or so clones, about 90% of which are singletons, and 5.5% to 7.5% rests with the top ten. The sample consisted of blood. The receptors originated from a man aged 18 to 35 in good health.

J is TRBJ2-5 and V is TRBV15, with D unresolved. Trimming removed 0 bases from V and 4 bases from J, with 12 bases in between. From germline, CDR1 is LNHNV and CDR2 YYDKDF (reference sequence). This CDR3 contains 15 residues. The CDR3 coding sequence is TGTGCCACCAGCAGAGATCCCGACTCGGGAGAGACCCAGTACTTC. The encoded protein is CATSRDPDSGETQYF.

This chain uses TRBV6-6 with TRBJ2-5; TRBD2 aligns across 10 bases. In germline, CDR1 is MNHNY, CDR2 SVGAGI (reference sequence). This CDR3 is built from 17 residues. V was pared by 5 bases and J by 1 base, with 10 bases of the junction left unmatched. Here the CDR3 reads CASSPPRVAGGQETQYF. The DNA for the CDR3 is TGTGCCAGCAGTCCCCCCCGAGTAGCGGGGGGCCAAGAGACCCAGTACTTC.

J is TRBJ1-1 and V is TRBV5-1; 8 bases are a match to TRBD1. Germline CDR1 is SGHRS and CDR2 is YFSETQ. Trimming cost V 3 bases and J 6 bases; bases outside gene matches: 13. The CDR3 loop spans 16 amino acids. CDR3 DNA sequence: TGCGCCAGCAGCTCGGGTACAGGGGGAGGAAGGTCTGAAGCTTTCTTT. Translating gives CASSSGTGGGRSEAFF.

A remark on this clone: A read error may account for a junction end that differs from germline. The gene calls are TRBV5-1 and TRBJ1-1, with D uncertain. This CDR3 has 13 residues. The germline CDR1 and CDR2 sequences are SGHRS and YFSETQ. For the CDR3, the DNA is TGCGCCAGCAGATTGGACGGACTATATGAAGCTTTCTTT. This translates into CASRLDGLYEAFF.

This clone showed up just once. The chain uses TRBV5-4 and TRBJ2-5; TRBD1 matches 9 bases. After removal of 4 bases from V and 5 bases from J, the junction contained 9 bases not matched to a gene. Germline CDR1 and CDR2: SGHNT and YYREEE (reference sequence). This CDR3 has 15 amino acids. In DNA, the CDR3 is TGTGCCAGCAGCCCCGGACAGGGGTGGGGGGAGACCCAGTACTTC. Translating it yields CASSPGQGWGETQYF. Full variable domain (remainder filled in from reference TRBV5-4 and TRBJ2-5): ETGVTQSPTHLIKTRGQQVTLRCSSQSGHNTVSWYQQALGQGPQFIFQYYREEENGRGNFPPRFSGLQFPNYSSELNVNALELDDSALYLCASSPGQGWGETQYFGPGTRLLVL.

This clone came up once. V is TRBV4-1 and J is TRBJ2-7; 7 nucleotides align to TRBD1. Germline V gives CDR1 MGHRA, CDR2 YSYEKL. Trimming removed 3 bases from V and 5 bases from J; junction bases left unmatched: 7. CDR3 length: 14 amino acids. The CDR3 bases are TGCGCCAGCAGCCACAACAGGGGCCCAGACGAGCAGTACTTC. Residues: CASSHNRGPDEQYF.